This is a list of T cell receptor beta chains from one sample in a study of T cells after yellow fever vaccination. TCRdb reprocessed the 5' RACE reads via MiXCR and lists one record per CDR3 protein. The sample includes 250,000 to 300,000 distinct CDR3 sequences, around 5.2% seen only once; the top ten take around 3.5%. Specimen: CD4+ T cells sorted from PBMCs, collected on the day of the yellow fever booster vaccination. These receptors originate from a man aged 18 to 35 who received the YFV17D yellow fever vaccine. Each CDR3 is given with its conserved first and last residue. The order of the fields is J gene, clone size, V gene, D gene, CDR3 DNA, CDR3 protein. D genes are given only for firm matches. Clone sizes are given selectively: once, few, many, or a class where the clone is expanded.

J gene: TRBJ1-2; clone size: many; V gene: TRBV21-1; D gene: .; CDR3 DNA: TGTGCCAGCTTCATAATGGTACGGTTATCCTATGGCTACACCTTC; CDR3 protein: CASFIMVRLSYGYTF
J gene: TRBJ2-3; clone size: .; V gene: TRBV6-2/TRBV6-3; D gene: .; CDR3 DNA: TGTGCCAGCAGAATTCGAGGACCAAATACGCAGTATTTT; CDR3 protein: CASRIRGPNTQYF
J gene: TRBJ1-1; clone size: few; V gene: TRBV9; D gene: TRBD1; CDR3 DNA: TGTGCCAGCAGCGTAGGAGACAGGGTGTTACAGACTGAAGCTTTCTTT; CDR3 protein: CASSVGDRVLQTEAFF
J gene: TRBJ2-3; clone size: many; V gene: TRBV12-5; D gene: .; CDR3 DNA: TGTGCTAGTGGCTTAACACTCACAGATACGCAGTATTTT; CDR3 protein: CASGLTLTDTQYF
J gene: TRBJ1-1; clone size: .; V gene: TRBV5-5; D gene: .; CDR3 DNA: TGTGCCAGCAGCGATTTTCCCAGGCCAGCTTTCTTT; CDR3 protein: CASSDFPRPAFF
J gene: TRBJ2-7; clone size: many; V gene: TRBV10-3; D gene: TRBD2; CDR3 DNA: TGTGCCACCCGGACTAGCGGGGTTAGGAACGAGCAGTACTTC; CDR3 protein: CATRTSGVRNEQYF
J gene: TRBJ2-2; clone size: many; V gene: TRBV7-2; D gene: .; CDR3 DNA: TGTGCCAGCAGCGTTGTCTGGGGGCGCTCGGGCGGGGAGCTGTTTTTT; CDR3 protein: CASSVVWGRSGGELFF
J gene: TRBJ1-2; clone size: .; V gene: TRBV29-1; D gene: .; CDR3 DNA: TGCAGCGTTGATGGTGACTTCCGGGGCTACACCTTC; CDR3 protein: CSVDGDFRGYTF
J gene: TRBJ1-2; clone size: few; V gene: TRBV12-3/TRBV12-4; D gene: .; CDR3 DNA: TGTGCCAGCAGGTCACAGGGCGGTAGCTATGGCTACACCTTC; CDR3 protein: CASRSQGGSYGYTF
J gene: TRBJ1-5; clone size: .; V gene: TRBV19; D gene: .; CDR3 DNA: TGTGCCAGTAGTATGCAGGGAAAGGGGTTTCAGCCCCAGCATTTT; CDR3 protein: CASSMQGKGFQPQHF
J gene: TRBJ2-1; clone size: .; V gene: TRBV18; D gene: TRBD2; CDR3 DNA: TGTGCCAGCTCGCCCTATAGCGGGGGGTTCGACAATGAGCAGTTCTTC; CDR3 protein: CASSPYSGGFDNEQFF
J gene: TRBJ2-7; clone size: few; V gene: TRBV6-2/TRBV6-3; D gene: TRBD2; CDR3 DNA: TGTGCCAGCAGTTACCAGCGGGGGGATACCTACGAGCAGTACTTC; CDR3 protein: CASSYQRGDTYEQYF
J gene: TRBJ1-1; clone size: .; V gene: TRBV20-1; D gene: .; CDR3 DNA: TGCAGTGCTAGATCAGGCTTGAACACTGAAGCTTTCTTT; CDR3 protein: CSARSGLNTEAFF
J gene: TRBJ1-2; clone size: .; V gene: TRBV4-3; D gene: .; CDR3 DNA: TGCGCCAGCAGCCAAGCGGGGGGGCAGGTCTATGGCTACACCTTC; CDR3 protein: CASSQAGGQVYGYTF
J gene: TRBJ2-2; clone size: few; V gene: TRBV27; D gene: .; CDR3 DNA: TGTGCCAGCAGTAAAGACCCCGGGGGCACCGGGGAGCTGTTTTTT; CDR3 protein: CASSKDPGGTGELFF
J gene: TRBJ2-5; clone size: few; V gene: TRBV20-1; D gene: TRBD2; CDR3 DNA: TGCAGTGCTAGCGACCCCCTGCGGGGGGCGGGAGAGACCCAGTACTTC; CDR3 protein: CSASDPLRGAGETQYF
J gene: TRBJ1-1; clone size: many; V gene: TRBV12-3/TRBV12-4; D gene: .; CDR3 DNA: TGTGCCAGCAGTTTACGAGGTTCCAGCACTGAAGCTTTCTTT; CDR3 protein: CASSLRGSSTEAFF
J gene: TRBJ2-1; clone size: .; V gene: TRBV7-2; D gene: TRBD1; CDR3 DNA: TGTGCCAGCAGCTCCGGGACAGGGGTTTATGAGCAGTTCTTC; CDR3 protein: CASSSGTGVYEQFF
J gene: TRBJ2-6; clone size: .; V gene: TRBV5-5; D gene: .; CDR3 DNA: TGTGCCAGCAGCTTGGCCGGGGGACCTGGGGCCAACGTCCTGACTTTC; CDR3 protein: CASSLAGGPGANVLTF
J gene: TRBJ1-1; clone size: many; V gene: TRBV4-3; D gene: .; CDR3 DNA: TGCGCCAGCAGCCAAGCTCAGGGGCGCGGCACTGAAGCTTTCTTT; CDR3 protein: CASSQAQGRGTEAFF
J gene: TRBJ1-4; clone size: .; V gene: TRBV27; D gene: .; CDR3 DNA: TGTGCCAGTGCCCGAACTAATGAAAAACTGTTTTTT; CDR3 protein: CASARTNEKLFF
J gene: TRBJ2-1; clone size: .; V gene: TRBV9; D gene: TRBD1; CDR3 DNA: TGTGCCAGCAAGGGGGGGACAGGGGATCAGGGTGAGCAGTTCTTC; CDR3 protein: CASKGGTGDQGEQFF
J gene: TRBJ2-2; clone size: few; V gene: TRBV28; D gene: .; CDR3 DNA: TGTGCCACCCATCGTTCGGGGGATGGCGGGGAGCTGTTTTTT; CDR3 protein: CATHRSGDGGELFF
J gene: TRBJ1-3; clone size: .; V gene: TRBV4-3; D gene: .; CDR3 DNA: TGCGCCAGCAGCCAAGGGGTTTCTGGAAACACCATATATTTT; CDR3 protein: CASSQGVSGNTIYF
J gene: TRBJ1-5; clone size: .; V gene: TRBV12-3/TRBV12-4; D gene: .; CDR3 DNA: TGTGCCAGCAGTAGTAGGACGTCAACCAATCAGCCCCAGCATTTT; CDR3 protein: CASSSRTSTNQPQHF
J gene: TRBJ1-2; clone size: .; V gene: TRBV4-3; D gene: .; CDR3 DNA: TGCGCCAGCAGCCAAGATCTTGGGGTCTATGGCTACACCTTC; CDR3 protein: CASSQDLGVYGYTF
J gene: TRBJ2-1; clone size: .; V gene: TRBV5-5; D gene: TRBD2; CDR3 DNA: TGTGCCAGCAGCCCAGGACTAGCGGGGGGCGTGATTTTGCGGTTCTTC; CDR3 protein: CASSPGLAGGVILRFF
J gene: TRBJ2-3; clone size: few; V gene: TRBV5-6; D gene: .; CDR3 DNA: TGTGCCAGAAATAGCCAGGGAGCAGTGTCTTTGAATACGCAGTATTTT; CDR3 protein: CARNSQGAVSLNTQYF
J gene: TRBJ1-4; clone size: .; V gene: TRBV11-1; D gene: TRBD1; CDR3 DNA: TGTGCCAGCAGCGGACGGGACAGGGGTGACGAAAAACTGTTTTTT; CDR3 protein: CASSGRDRGDEKLFF
J gene: TRBJ2-4; clone size: few; V gene: TRBV6-1; D gene: TRBD1; CDR3 DNA: TGTGCCAGCGGGACAGGGTTTGGGGTTACTGGGAACATTCAGTACTTC; CDR3 protein: CASGTGFGVTGNIQYF
J gene: TRBJ1-3; clone size: .; V gene: TRBV5-1; D gene: .; CDR3 DNA: TGCGCCAGCAGCTTGCACCCCGGGACAAGGGGAAACACCATATATTTT; CDR3 protein: CASSLHPGTRGNTIYF
J gene: TRBJ1-2; clone size: .; V gene: TRBV7-2; D gene: .; CDR3 DNA: TGTGCCAGCAGCTCCTCAGGGGTTGGTGGCTACACCTTC; CDR3 protein: CASSSSGVGGYTF
J gene: TRBJ2-3; clone size: many; V gene: TRBV20-1; D gene: TRBD2; CDR3 DNA: TGCAGTGAGGGGAGCGGGGGGCATCCAGATACGCAGTATTTT; CDR3 protein: CSEGSGGHPDTQYF
J gene: TRBJ2-1; clone size: few; V gene: TRBV6-5; D gene: TRBD2; CDR3 DNA: TGTGCCAGCAGTTTATCTAGCGGGGGGGCCGAGAGGTTCTTC; CDR3 protein: CASSLSSGGAERFF
J gene: TRBJ2-2; clone size: many; V gene: TRBV29-1; D gene: .; CDR3 DNA: TGCAGCGTTGAAGTGGGGGAGGGGGCCGGGGAGCTGTTTTTT; CDR3 protein: CSVEVGEGAGELFF
J gene: TRBJ1-4; clone size: many; V gene: TRBV3-1; D gene: .; CDR3 DNA: TGTGCCACCGGCAGCGAAAAACTGTTTTTT; CDR3 protein: CATGSEKLFF
J gene: TRBJ2-5; clone size: few; V gene: TRBV11-2; D gene: TRBD1; CDR3 DNA: TGTGCCAGCAGCCGGGACAGGGGGACGGGGGAGACCCAGTACTTC; CDR3 protein: CASSRDRGTGETQYF
J gene: TRBJ1-4; clone size: few; V gene: TRBV20-1; D gene: .; CDR3 DNA: TGCAGTGCTAGTGGTAGGACTAATGAAAAACTGTTTTTT; CDR3 protein: CSASGRTNEKLFF
J gene: TRBJ2-7; clone size: few; V gene: TRBV10-3; D gene: TRBD2; CDR3 DNA: TGTGCCATCAGTGAGTCAAGGGACTACTCCTACGAGCAGTACTTC; CDR3 protein: CAISESRDYSYEQYF
J gene: TRBJ2-3; clone size: .; V gene: TRBV7-4; D gene: TRBD2; CDR3 DNA: TGTGCCAGCAGCGCGAGGACTAGCGGGGGATCCGTAGATACGCAGTATTTT; CDR3 protein: CASSARTSGGSVDTQYF
J gene: TRBJ2-7; clone size: many; V gene: TRBV21-1; D gene: .; CDR3 DNA: TGTGCCAGCAGCAAAAGCCCGGCGGAACCTCCGATGTACGAGCAGTACTTC; CDR3 protein: CASSKSPAEPPMYEQYF
J gene: TRBJ2-3; clone size: many; V gene: TRBV5-1; D gene: TRBD2; CDR3 DNA: TGCGCCAGCAGCTCAGCGGGGGGTCAGGATACGCAGTATTTT; CDR3 protein: CASSSAGGQDTQYF
J gene: TRBJ2-3; clone size: .; V gene: TRBV15; D gene: .; CDR3 DNA: TGTGCCACCAGCAGAGATAGTCGGACTAGCACAGATACGCAGTATTTT; CDR3 protein: CATSRDSRTSTDTQYF
J gene: TRBJ1-5; clone size: .; V gene: TRBV20-1; D gene: TRBD1; CDR3 DNA: TGCAGTGCTACCCGGGACAGCTACAATCAGCCCCAGCATTTT; CDR3 protein: CSATRDSYNQPQHF
J gene: TRBJ1-5; clone size: few; V gene: TRBV4-3; D gene: .; CDR3 DNA: TGCGCCAGCAGCCAAGATTCGGCAGGGCACGGGCAGCCCCAGCATTTT; CDR3 protein: CASSQDSAGHGQPQHF
J gene: TRBJ2-5; clone size: few; V gene: TRBV5-4; D gene: TRBD2; CDR3 DNA: TGTGCCAGCAGCCCCGGGACTAGCGGGGTGGAGACCCAGTACTTC; CDR3 protein: CASSPGTSGVETQYF
J gene: TRBJ2-7; clone size: .; V gene: TRBV20-1; D gene: TRBD1; CDR3 DNA: TGCAGTGCTCAGACAGGGGTGGAGTACGAGCAGTACTTC; CDR3 protein: CSAQTGVEYEQYF
J gene: TRBJ2-5; clone size: few; V gene: TRBV20-1; D gene: .; CDR3 DNA: TGCAGTGCTAGAGATGCCGCCGGGGACTCCGGGTACCAAGAGACCCAGTACTTC; CDR3 protein: CSARDAAGDSGYQETQYF
J gene: TRBJ1-5; clone size: few; V gene: TRBV5-6; D gene: .; CDR3 DNA: TGTGCCAGCACCAATAGGGACTCCCATCAGCCCCAGCATTTT; CDR3 protein: CASTNRDSHQPQHF
J gene: TRBJ2-7; clone size: few; V gene: TRBV12-5; D gene: .; CDR3 DNA: TGTGCTAGTGGTTTAGCGACCTCCTACGAGCAGTACTTC; CDR3 protein: CASGLATSYEQYF
J gene: TRBJ2-5; clone size: .; V gene: TRBV9; D gene: TRBD1; CDR3 DNA: TGTGCCAGCAGCGTAGAGTCCAGGACAGGGGGACCATTGGCCCAGTACTTC; CDR3 protein: CASSVESRTGGPLAQYF
J gene: TRBJ2-3; clone size: many; V gene: TRBV6-6; D gene: .; CDR3 DNA: TGTGCCAGCAGTTACCCTAGTCCGGTGACAGATACGCAGTATTTT; CDR3 protein: CASSYPSPVTDTQYF
J gene: TRBJ2-3; clone size: .; V gene: TRBV20-1; D gene: .; CDR3 DNA: TGCAGCGCGGGTCGCCCGGGGGCCACAGATACGCAGTATTTT; CDR3 protein: CSAGRPGATDTQYF